This T cell receptor (beta chain) was obtained from a study of graft-versus-host responses after intestinal transplantation. General study results and limits: Detection of GvH clones occurred in recipient marrow, and some had their first appearance in ileum or blood.

The method was immunoSEQ multiplex PCR; TCRdb's version includes in-frame clones alone and lacks a portion of them. Seen here are roughly 29,000 clones, more than 85% observed once, and the top ten hold around 0.72%. Note on this clone: The antigen is undetermined.

With 4 bases removed from V and 8 bases from J, the gap between germline ends came to 22 bases. The CDR3 has 16 amino acids. CDR1 SGDLS and CDR2 YYNGEE come from the germline V gene. The receptor comes from a human patient who received an intestinal transplant, so some T cells may come from the graft donor. This rearrangement joins TRBV9 to TRBJ2-1; tentative D call: TRBD1 (5 bases). Source: PBMCs, taken roughly 68 days after intestinal transplant. The CDR3 region is CASSSSDKAFEDEQFF. The CDR3 DNA reads as TGTGCCAGCAGCTCCTCGGACAAGGCCTTTGAGGATGAGCAGTTCTTC.